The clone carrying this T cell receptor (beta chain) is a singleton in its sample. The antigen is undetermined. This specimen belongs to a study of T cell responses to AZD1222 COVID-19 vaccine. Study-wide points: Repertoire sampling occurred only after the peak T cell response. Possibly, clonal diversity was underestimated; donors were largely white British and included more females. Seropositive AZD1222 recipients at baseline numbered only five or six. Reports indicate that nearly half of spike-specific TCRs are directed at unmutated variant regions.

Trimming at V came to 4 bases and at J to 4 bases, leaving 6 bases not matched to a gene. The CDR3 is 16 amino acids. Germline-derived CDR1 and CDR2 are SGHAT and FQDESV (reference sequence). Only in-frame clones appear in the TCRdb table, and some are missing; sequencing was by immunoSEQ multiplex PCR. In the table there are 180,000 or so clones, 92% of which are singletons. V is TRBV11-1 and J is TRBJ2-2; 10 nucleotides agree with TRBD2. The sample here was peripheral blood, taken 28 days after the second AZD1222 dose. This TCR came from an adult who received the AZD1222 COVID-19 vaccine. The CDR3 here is CASSSLAGVITGELFF. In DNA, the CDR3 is TGTGCCAGCAGCTCTCTAGCGGGGGTGATCACCGGGGAGCTGTTTTTT.